These 27 T cell receptor beta chains were all obtained from the same sample, sequenced in a study of shared clonotypes between healthy human individuals. Sequencing was performed with immunoSEQ multiplex PCR; in TCRdb, only in-frame clones are kept and a portion is missing. The sample includes more than 2 million clones, around 95% of them seen just once. What was sequenced was naive CD4+ T cells sorted from blood. Sample subset: CD45RA+ positively selected. The receptors originated from a man aged 18 to 35 in good health.

J is TRBJ2-1 and V is TRBV5-1; D gene ambiguous. The CDR3 runs 16 residues. Germline CDR1 is SGHRS and CDR2 is YFSETQ. Trimming stripped 1 base from V and 8 bases from J, with 19 bases between. As DNA, the CDR3 is TGCGCCAGCAGCTTGTCTTCCAGCGCGATGTTTTATGAGCAGTTCTTC. Amino acids: CASSLSSSAMFYEQFF.

The chain is built from TRBV30 and TRBJ1-4, with D maybe TRBD1 (5 bases). The CDR3 is made up of 17 amino acids. Germline CDR1 GTSNPN, CDR2 SVGIG (reference sequence). Trimming pared 6 bases from V and 4 bases from J, leaving 24 bases between. Written as DNA, the CDR3 is TGTGCCTGTAGTACAACCCGACAGACCCGGAATAATGAAAAACTGTTTTTT. Translation gives CACSTTRQTRNNEKLFF.

With respect to this clone: Other DNA variants within this sample encode the same CDR3. The chain couples TRBV9 to TRBJ1-3, with a tentative D call TRBD1 (5 bases). There are 13 residues in the CDR3. V lost 2 bases and J 3 bases, leaving 6 bases between the germline ends. Looked up from germline, CDR1 is SGDLS and CDR2 is YYNGEE. This CDR3 reads CASSVGLGNTIYF. For the CDR3, the DNA is TGTGCCAGCAGCGTGGGACTTGGAAACACCATATATTTT.

Worth noting for this clone: The sample carries other DNA sequences with the same CDR3. The V and J genes are TRBV2 and TRBJ2-1, with D possibly matching TRBD2 (5 bases). Per the germline V gene, CDR1 is SNHLY and CDR2 is FYNNEI. Trimming took off 5 bases at V and 0 bases at J, with 8 bases between the two ends. The CDR3 contains 14 residues. The CDR3 nucleotides are TGTGCCAGCAGTCCGGGAAGCTCCTACAATGAGCAGTTCTTC. Its protein product is CASSPGSSYNEQFF.

The gene calls are TRBV5-4 and TRBJ2-5; 11 nucleotides match TRBD2. This CDR3 comprises 18 residues. CDR1 is SGHNT and CDR2 is YYREEE in the germline V gene (reference sequence). V lost 0 bases and J lost 5; bases outside the gene matches: 12. The CDR3, as DNA: TGTGCCAGCAGCTTGGAAACTAGCGGGAGAGTGAGGTCGGAGACCCAGTACTTC. Translation: CASSLETSGRVRSETQYF.

This chain connects TRBV2 to TRBJ2-2; tentatively, D is TRBD1 or TRBD2 (5 bases each). Germline V gene lookup returns CDR1 SNHLY and CDR2 FYNNEI. The CDR3 sequence is 14 residues long. Deletions cut 7 bases from V and 4 bases from J, with 13 bases between. The CDR3, as DNA: TGTGCCAGCACCGCGTCAGGGAGCACCGGGGAGCTGTTTTTT. Translation: CASTASGSTGELFF.

Turning to this clone: This CDR3 is also generated by other DNA sequences in the sample. This sequence joins TRBV9 and TRBJ2-2; D may be TRBD2 (6 bases). V lost 4 bases and J 4 bases, leaving 14 bases between the germline ends. The CDR3 contains 15 residues. CDR1 and CDR2 (germline): SGDLS, YYNGEE. CDR3 coding DNA: TGTGCCAGCAGCCCACTTGGAGGGAGCACCGGGGAGCTGTTTTTT. It encodes CASSPLGGSTGELFF.

This rearrangement joins TRBV5-4 to TRBJ1-2; 8 bases agree with TRBD1. Per the germline V gene, CDR1 is SGHNT and CDR2 is YYREEE (reference sequence). This CDR3 is built from 16 residues. V shed 0 bases, J shed 5 bases, and the junction held 9 bases outside the gene matches. For the CDR3, the DNA is TGTGCCAGCAGCTTGGGTGCAGGGGGCTCAGAATATGGCTACACCTTC. Translation gives CASSLGAGGSEYGYTF.

This clone was recorded once. V and J are TRBV10-3 and TRBJ2-1; 12 positions agree with TRBD2. Unmatched junction bases numbered 8, after V lost 0 bases and J lost 2 bases. This CDR3 has 19 residues. From germline, CDR1 is ENHRY and CDR2 SYGVKD. In DNA, the CDR3 is TGTGCCATCAGTGAGTCGATGGCTAGCGGGGGGGCCACCTACAATGAGCAGTTCTTC. Protein: CAISESMASGGATYNEQFF.

Details on this clone: Other nucleotide sequences in the sample specify the same CDR3. The V and J genes are TRBV18 and TRBJ2-2, with 8 nucleotides matching TRBD1. V was clipped by 3 bases and J by 3 bases; unmatched bases: 6. Germline V gene lookup returns CDR1 KGHSH and CDR2 LQKENI. This CDR3 has 16 residues. CDR3 sequence reads: CASSPRGTGDTGELFF. For the CDR3, the DNA is TGTGCCAGCTCACCCCGAGGGACAGGAGACACCGGGGAGCTGTTTTTT.

The chain is built from TRBV6-6 and TRBJ1-2; no reliable D call. V was cut by 4 bases and J by 0 bases, with 12 bases left in between. CDR1 and CDR2 (germline): MNHNY, SVGAGI (reference sequence). The CDR3 is 15 amino acids. In DNA form, the CDR3 reads TGTGCCAGCAGTTCCGCGACAAGCGCTAACTATGGCTACACCTTC. Residues: CASSSATSANYGYTF.

This clone has just a few counts. Other DNA sequences in the same sample also yield this CDR3. The chain combines TRBV6-5 with TRBJ1-1; TRBD1 matches 7 bases. J was trimmed by 0 bases and V by 6 bases; bases with no gene match: 4. Germline V CDR1 and CDR2: MNHEY, SVGAGI. CDR3 size: 14 residues. The chain's CDR3 is CASSRGQLNTEAFF. CDR3 bases: TGTGCCAGCAGCCGGGGACAGCTGAACACTGAAGCTTTCTTT.

This clone appeared once. The V call is TRBV7-8, the J call TRBJ2-1, with 10 positions matching TRBD1. Germline trimming cut 3 bases from V and 6 bases from J; bases unmatched to any gene: 8. CDR3 length equals 16 residues. Germline V gives CDR1 SGHVS, CDR2 FQNEAQ. The CDR3 DNA sequence: TGTGCCAGCAGCTTTCGGGACAGGGGTTTCCTCAATGAGCAGTTCTTC. It encodes CASSFRDRGFLNEQFF.

J is TRBJ2-7 and V is TRBV4-2; D gene uncertain. CDR1 LGHNA and CDR2 YNFKEQ come from the germline V gene. The CDR3 extends over 16 amino acids. V shed 0 bases and J shed 3 bases, with 15 bases lying between them. As DNA, the CDR3 is TGTGCCAGCAGCCAAGAATTTACACGGAACGGCTACGAGCAGTACTTC. Residues: CASSQEFTRNGYEQYF.

The chain links TRBV29-1 to TRBJ2-7; 9 bases align to TRBD1. This CDR3 spans 14 amino acids. The junction had 10 bases not matched to a gene; V was cut back by 4 bases and J by 6 bases. Germline V gene data show CDR1 as SQVTM and CDR2 as ANQGSEA. Here the CDR3 reads CSVGVQGAVSEQYF. The CDR3 DNA reads TGCAGCGTTGGGGTACAGGGGGCGGTCAGCGAGCAGTACTTC.

This clone has just one count. The chain links TRBV10-1 to TRBJ1-3; tentatively, D is TRBD1 (6 bases). The V gene's germline CDR1 is WNHNN and CDR2 SYGVQD (reference sequence). V was trimmed by 0 bases and J by 3 bases, leaving 9 bases between them. This CDR3 has 15 residues. Here the CDR3 DNA reads TGCGCCAGCAGTGAGTCGGGACAATTTGGAAACACCATATATTTT. This gives the protein CASSESGQFGNTIYF.

The chain carries TRBV2 and TRBJ2-7; 13 bases agree with TRBD2. After removal of 1 base from V and 3 bases from J, the junction contained 9 bases not matched to a gene. The CDR3 is 18 residues long. Per germline, CDR1 SNHLY and CDR2 FYNNEI. CDR3 DNA: TGTGCCAGCAGTGAAGTGGGACTAGCGGGACCAACGCTCTACGAGCAGTACTTC. This encodes CASSEVGLAGPTLYEQYF.

The chain links TRBV27 to TRBJ2-2; TRBD1 aligns across 8 bases. The germline CDR1 and CDR2 sequences are MNHEY and SMNVEV (reference sequence). V dropped 6 bases and J dropped 5; count of bases not matched to a gene: 8. This CDR3 has 15 amino acids. Here the CDR3 reads CASRLGTGGTGELFF. The CDR3 nucleotides read TGTGCCAGCAGGCTCGGGACAGGAGGTACCGGGGAGCTGTTTTTT.

The CDR3 nucleotides are TGTGCCAGCAGCTTGGGAGGGAGGGCTGAAGCTTTCTTT. This encodes CASSLGGRAEAFF. The rearrangement uses TRBV7-3 and TRBJ1-1; D unclear. The ends were cut back, 3 bases at V and 6 bases at J, with 11 bases in the middle. Germline assignment: CDR1 SGHTA and CDR2 FQGTGA. The CDR3 consists of 13 residues. The whole variable domain, remainder taken from reference TRBV7-3 and TRBJ1-1, is GAGVSQTPSNKVTEKGKYVELRCDPISGHTALYWYRQSLGQGPEFLIYFQGTGAADDSGLPNDRFFAVRPEGSVSTLKIQRTERGDSAVYLCASSLGGRAEAFFGQGTRLTVV.

Comments on this clone: Other DNA sequences from this sample encode an identical CDR3 as well. The chain links TRBV7-9 to TRBJ1-2; D gene ambiguous. Looked up from germline, CDR1 is SEHNR and CDR2 is FQNEAQ (reference sequence). V dropped 1 base and J dropped 0 bases, with 6 bases sitting between them. The length of the CDR3 is 14 residues. CDR3 sequence: CASSLDSSNYGYTF. CDR3 sequence (DNA): TGTGCCAGCAGCTTAGACAGTTCTAACTATGGCTACACCTTC.

The DNA for the CDR3 is TGTGCCAGCAGCTTGGCCGACAGGGCTAACTATGGCTACACCTTC. Amino acid sequence: CASSLADRANYGYTF. This chain joins TRBV5-4 and TRBJ1-2, with 7 positions matching TRBD1. The CDR3 contains 15 residues. Germline lookup yields CDR1 SGHNT and CDR2 YYREEE (reference sequence). With V trimmed by 0 bases and J by 0 bases, 2 bases remained unmatched.

This clone has only a few counts. V and J are TRBV15 and TRBJ1-5; TRBD1 aligns across 7 bases. This CDR3 is built from 15 residues. Trimming at V came to 0 bases and at J to 6 bases, leaving 5 bases not matched to a gene. Germline V lookup: CDR1 LNHNV, CDR2 YYDKDF (reference sequence). The CDR3 DNA reads as TGTGCCACCAGCAGAGACCCGACAGGGCCTCAGCCCCAGCATTTT. Its translation is CATSRDPTGPQPQHF.

The chain employs TRBV7-2 and TRBJ2-1; 9 bases align to TRBD2. Germline assignment: CDR1 SGHTA and CDR2 FQGNSA. The V and J ends lost 5 bases and 3 bases, in that order; junction bases with no gene match: 8. The CDR3 runs to 16 residues. The CDR3 DNA sequence: TGTGCCAGCAGCCTACATGGACTAGCGAACTACAATGAGCAGTTCTTC. Its protein is CASSLHGLANYNEQFF.

This clone occurred once. The J gene is TRBJ1-2, the V gene TRBV30; D gene ambiguous. The germline V gene encodes CDR1 GTSNPN and CDR2 SVGIG (reference sequence). CDR3 length: 13 amino acids. Trimming removed 3 bases at V and 3 bases at J, with 11 bases between. The CDR3 nucleotides are TGTGCCTGGAGCGTAGGGTATGACTATGGCTACACCTTC. Translating gives CAWSVGYDYGYTF.

The chain joins TRBV27 to TRBJ1-4; the D is unclear. This CDR3 is 13 amino acids long. Germline V gene data show CDR1 as MNHEY and CDR2 as SMNVEV (reference sequence). V shed 8 bases and J shed 6 bases, with 13 bases lying between them. In nucleotides, the CDR3 is TGTGCCAGCCGGCGGACTATCGATGAAAAACTGTTTTTT. Its protein product is CASRRTIDEKLFF.

This clone was counted only a few times. This CDR3 is also generated by other DNA sequences in the sample. Written as DNA, the CDR3 is TGCGCCAGCAGTGGCGGGGGGTACGAGCAGTACTTC. Its protein is CASSGGGYEQYF. The V gene is TRBV5-1, the J gene TRBJ2-7, with 8 bases fitting TRBD2. This CDR3 comprises 12 residues. After removal of 5 bases from V and 4 bases from J, the junction contained 2 bases not matched to a gene. The germline V gene encodes CDR1 SGHRS and CDR2 YFSETQ.

V usage is TRBV5-1 and J usage is TRBJ1-1; no definite D call. Germline assignment: CDR1 SGHRS and CDR2 YFSETQ. V was shortened by 0 bases and J by 5 bases, with 11 bases between the two germline ends. The CDR3 contains 14 residues. CDR3 sequence reads: CASSLEQRGTEAFF. In DNA form, the CDR3 reads TGCGCCAGCAGCTTGGAGCAGCGCGGGACTGAAGCTTTCTTT. Filled out from reference TRBV5-1 and TRBJ1-1, the complete variable domain reads KAGVTQTPRYLIKTRGQQVTLSCSPISGHRSVSWYQQTPGQGLQFLFEYFSETQRNKGNFPGRFSGRQFSNSRSEMNVSTLELGDSALYLCASSLEQRGTEAFFGQGTRLTVV.